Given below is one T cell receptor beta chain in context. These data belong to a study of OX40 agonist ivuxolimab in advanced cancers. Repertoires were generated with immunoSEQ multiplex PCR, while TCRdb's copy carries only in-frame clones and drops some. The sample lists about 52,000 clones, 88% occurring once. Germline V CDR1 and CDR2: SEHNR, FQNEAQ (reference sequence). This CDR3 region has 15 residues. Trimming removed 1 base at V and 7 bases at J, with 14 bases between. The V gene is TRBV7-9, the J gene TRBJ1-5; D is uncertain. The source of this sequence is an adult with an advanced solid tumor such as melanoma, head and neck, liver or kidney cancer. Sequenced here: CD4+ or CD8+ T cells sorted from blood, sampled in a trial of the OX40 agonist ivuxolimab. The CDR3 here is CASSLGFSGEQPQHF. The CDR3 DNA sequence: TGTGCCAGCAGCTTAGGGTTCAGCGGGGAGCAGCCCCAGCATTTT.